In its sample, the clone carrying this TCR beta chain was seen many times. Antigen unknown. The sample is drawn from a study of T cell repertoires in cytomegalovirus infection. Whole-study context: An indication of both CMV infection and matching HLA type came from public TCR beta signatures.

Study outcomes and limitations: HLA-C-restricted CMV clonotypes gave the most frequent clonotype in two of eight donors. Identification of carriers of CMV plus the relevant HLA was achieved through cumulative public TCR beta family frequency.

The CDR3 loop spans 13 amino acids. Trimming pared 1 base from V and 0 bases from J, leaving 3 bases between. Per germline, CDR1 SGHVS and CDR2 FNYEAQ. TCRdb passed the reads through MiXCR, listing each CDR3 protein once. The data contain around 440,000 distinct CDR3 sequences, about 11% of them singletons. The chain carries TRBV7-6 and TRBJ1-2; no firm D call. The receptor was derived from a human donor in good health (CMV status not recorded). Some clones in this sample may be carry-over from other donors' samples. The source material was PBMCs. The chain's CDR3 is CASSLDANYGYTF. The CDR3 DNA sequence: TGTGCCAGCAGCTTAGATGCTAACTATGGCTACACCTTC.